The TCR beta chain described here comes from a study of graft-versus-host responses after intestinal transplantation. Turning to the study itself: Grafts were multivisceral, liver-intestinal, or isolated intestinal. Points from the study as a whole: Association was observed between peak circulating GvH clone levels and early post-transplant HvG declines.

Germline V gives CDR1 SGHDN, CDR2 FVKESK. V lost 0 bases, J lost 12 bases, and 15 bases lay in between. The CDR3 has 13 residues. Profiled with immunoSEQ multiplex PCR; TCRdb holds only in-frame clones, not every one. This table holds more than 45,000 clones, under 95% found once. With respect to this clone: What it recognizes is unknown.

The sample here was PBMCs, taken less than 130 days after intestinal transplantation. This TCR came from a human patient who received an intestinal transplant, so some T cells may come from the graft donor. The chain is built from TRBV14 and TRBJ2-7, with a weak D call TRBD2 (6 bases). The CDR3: CASSQDSAGSRYF. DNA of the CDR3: TGTGCCAGCAGCCAAGATAGCGCGGGGAGCAGGTACTTC.